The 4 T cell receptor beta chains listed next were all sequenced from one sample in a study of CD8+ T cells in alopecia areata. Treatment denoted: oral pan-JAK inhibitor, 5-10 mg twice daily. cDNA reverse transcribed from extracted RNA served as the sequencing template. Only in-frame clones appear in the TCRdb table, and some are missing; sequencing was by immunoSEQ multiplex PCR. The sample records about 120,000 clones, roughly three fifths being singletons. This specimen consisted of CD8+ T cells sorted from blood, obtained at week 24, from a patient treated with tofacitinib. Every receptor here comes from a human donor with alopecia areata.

This CDR3 is CASSLWGQDVSNQPQHF. The CDR3 DNA sequence: TGTGCCAGCAGCTTGTGGGGCCAGGACGTTAGCAATCAGCCCCAGCATTTT. The chain carries TRBV5-6 and TRBJ1-5; weak D call: TRBD1 (5 bases). There are 17 residues in the CDR3. Trimming pared 1 base from V and 0 bases from J, leaving 14 bases between. The germline gives CDR1 SGHDT, CDR2 YYEEEE.

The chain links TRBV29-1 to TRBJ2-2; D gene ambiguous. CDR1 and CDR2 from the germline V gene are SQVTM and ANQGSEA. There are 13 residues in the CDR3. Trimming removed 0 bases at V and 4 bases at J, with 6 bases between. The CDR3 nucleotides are TGCAGCGTTGAAGATCTTGGCACCGGGGAGCTGTTTTTT. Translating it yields CSVEDLGTGELFF.

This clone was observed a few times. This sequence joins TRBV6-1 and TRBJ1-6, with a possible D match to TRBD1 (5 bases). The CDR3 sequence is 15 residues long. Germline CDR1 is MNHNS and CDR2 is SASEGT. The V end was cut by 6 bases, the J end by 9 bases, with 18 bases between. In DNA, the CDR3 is TGTGCCAGCAGCCAAATACAGGCATGGGGTTCACCCCTCCACTTT. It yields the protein CASSQIQAWGSPLHF.

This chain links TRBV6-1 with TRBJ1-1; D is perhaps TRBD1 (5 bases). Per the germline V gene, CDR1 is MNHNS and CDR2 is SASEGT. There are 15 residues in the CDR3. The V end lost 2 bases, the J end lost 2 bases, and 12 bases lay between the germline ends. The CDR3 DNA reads TGTGCCAGCAGTGAAAAGGGGACGGGTAACACTGAAGCTTTCTTT. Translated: CASSEKGTGNTEAFF.